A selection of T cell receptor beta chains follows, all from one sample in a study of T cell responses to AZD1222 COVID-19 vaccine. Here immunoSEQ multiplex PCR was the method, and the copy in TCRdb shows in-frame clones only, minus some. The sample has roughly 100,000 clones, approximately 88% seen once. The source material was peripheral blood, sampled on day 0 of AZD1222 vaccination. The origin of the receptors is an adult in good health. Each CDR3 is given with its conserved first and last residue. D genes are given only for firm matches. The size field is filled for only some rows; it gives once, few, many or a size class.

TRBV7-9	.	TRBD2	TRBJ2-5	TGTGCCAGCAGTCTGAGGGCGGGGGAAGAGACCCAGTACTTC	CASSLRAGEETQYF
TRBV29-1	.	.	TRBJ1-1	TGCAGCGTTGAACAGGGACCCACTGAAGCTTTCTTT	CSVEQGPTEAFF
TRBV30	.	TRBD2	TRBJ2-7	TGTGCCTGGAGTAAAGGTTTGGCAGCGGGAGGAGGAGAGCAGTACTTC	CAWSKGLAAGGGEQYF
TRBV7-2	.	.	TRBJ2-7	TGTGCCAGCAGCCGCCGAAGCGAAGTCTACGAGCAGTACTTC	CASSRRSEVYEQYF
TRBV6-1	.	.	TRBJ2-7	TGTGCCAGCAGTGAACTATACGAGCAGTACTTC	CASSELYEQYF
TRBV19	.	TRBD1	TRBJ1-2	TGTGCCAGTAGTATGCGACAGGGTGGCTACACCTTC	CASSMRQGGYTF
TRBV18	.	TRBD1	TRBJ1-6	TGTGCCAGCTCATTTGGACAGGGAATAAATTCACCCCTCCACTTT	CASSFGQGINSPLHF
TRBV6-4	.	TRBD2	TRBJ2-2	TGTGCCAGCAGTGAACAGCGGGGGACCGGGGAGCTGTTTTTT	CASSEQRGTGELFF
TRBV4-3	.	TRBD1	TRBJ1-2	TGCGCCAGCAGCACCACCCCGGGACAGTTCTATGGCTACACCTTC	CASSTTPGQFYGYTF
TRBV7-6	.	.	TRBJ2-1	TGTGCCAGCAGCTTAGAAAATGAGCAGTTCTTC	CASSLENEQFF
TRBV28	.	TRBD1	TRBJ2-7	TGTGCCAGCAGTTTACGGTTGACAGGGGCGCAGTACTTC	CASSLRLTGAQYF
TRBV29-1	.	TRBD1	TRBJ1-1	TGCAGCGCCGGACAGGGGGGGGACACTGAAGCTTTCTTT	CSAGQGGDTEAFF
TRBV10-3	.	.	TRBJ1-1	TGTGCCATCAGTGGGGACGGTATGAACACTGAAGCTTTCTTT	CAISGDGMNTEAFF
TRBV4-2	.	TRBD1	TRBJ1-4	TGTGCCAGCAGCCAAGCATCGGGACAGGGGTATGAAAAACTGTTTTTT	CASSQASGQGYEKLFF
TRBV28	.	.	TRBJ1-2	TGTGCCAGCAGCCATCCTGACAGTCTTTATGGCTACACCTTC	CASSHPDSLYGYTF
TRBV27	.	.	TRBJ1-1	TGTGCCAGCTGGGGGGAGATGAACACTGAAGCTTTCTTT	CASWGEMNTEAFF
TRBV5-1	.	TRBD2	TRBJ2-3	TGCGCCAGCAGCTTGGAGGCGGGGGGTAGCACAGATACGCAGTATTTT	CASSLEAGGSTDTQYF
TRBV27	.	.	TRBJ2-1	TGTGCCACCCGTGGTTCGCGGAATGAGCAGTTCTTC	CATRGSRNEQFF
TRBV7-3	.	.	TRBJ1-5	TGTGCCAGCAGCTCATTCGGAGGGCCCCAGCATTTT	CASSSFGGPQHF
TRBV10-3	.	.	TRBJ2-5	TGTGCCATCAGTGAGTCCCGACCGACCCAAGAGACCCAGTACTTC	CAISESRPTQETQYF
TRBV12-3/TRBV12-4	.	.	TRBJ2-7	TGTGCCAGCAGTGACCTTTCAGATGAGCAGTACTTC	CASSDLSDEQYF
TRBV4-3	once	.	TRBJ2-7	TGCGCCAGCAGCCACCGAATACAGGGCTACGAGCAGTACTTC	CASSHRIQGYEQYF
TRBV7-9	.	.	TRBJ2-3	TGTGCCAGCAGCTCCCAGCCTGTCTCAGATACGCAGTATTTT	CASSSQPVSDTQYF
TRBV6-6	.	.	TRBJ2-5	TGTGCCAGCAGTACCGACCAGGGGGGGGAGACCCAGTACTTC	CASSTDQGGETQYF
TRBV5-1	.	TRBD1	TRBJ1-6	TGCGCCAGCAGCTTGGCCGGTCAGGGGGTGAATTCACCCCTCCACTTT	CASSLAGQGVNSPLHF
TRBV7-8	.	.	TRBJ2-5	TGTGCCAGCAGCAGCCCGCAAGAGACCCAGTACTTC	CASSSPQETQYF
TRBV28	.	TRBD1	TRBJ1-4	TGTGCCAGCCTACCGGGACAGGGGGAAAAACTGTTTTTT	CASLPGQGEKLFF
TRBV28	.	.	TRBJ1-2	TGTGCCAGCAGCCAGACAGGTCTAAACTATGGCTACACCTTC	CASSQTGLNYGYTF
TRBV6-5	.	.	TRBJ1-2	TGTGCCAGCAGAAGCGCCCTTCGGGGGTATGGCTACACCTTC	CASRSALRGYGYTF
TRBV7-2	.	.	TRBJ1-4	TGTGCCAGCAGCTCCTACGGGGGAGGAAAACTGTTTTTT	CASSSYGGGKLFF
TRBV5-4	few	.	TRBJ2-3	TGTGCCATTTTCGACAGGTACAGCGGTACGCAGTATTTT	CAIFDRYSGTQYF
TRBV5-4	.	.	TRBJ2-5	TGTGCCAGCAGACTCACCTCCGGTCCTCAAGAGACCCAGTACTTC	CASRLTSGPQETQYF
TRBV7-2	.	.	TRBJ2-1	TGTGCCAGCAGACCCGGACTGGCTCTGGCCTCACAGTTCTTC	CASRPGLALASQFF
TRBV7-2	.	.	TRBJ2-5	TGTGCCAGCAGCTTATCCAGGACTCAAGAGACCCAGTACTTC	CASSLSRTQETQYF
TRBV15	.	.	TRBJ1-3	TGTGCCACCAGCAGAGACCGAGCGGCTGGAAACACCATATATTTT	CATSRDRAAGNTIYF
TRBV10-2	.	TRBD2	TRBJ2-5	TGCGCCAGCAGCCCCGGGACTAGCGGCCGACCGGAGACCCAGTACTTC	CASSPGTSGRPETQYF
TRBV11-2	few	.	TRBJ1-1	TGTGCCAGCAGCGGCGGTACTGAAGCTTTCTTT	CASSGGTEAFF
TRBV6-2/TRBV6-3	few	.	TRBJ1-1	TGTGCCAGCAGTTATACAGGGAGAACTGAAGCTTTCTTT	CASSYTGRTEAFF
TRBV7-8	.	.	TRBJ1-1	TGTGCCAGCCGTTCAGGGTCGGGCACTGAAGCTTTCTTT	CASRSGSGTEAFF
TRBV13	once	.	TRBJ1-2	TGTGCCAGCAGCTCCGGACAGTCTAACTATGGCTACACCTTC	CASSSGQSNYGYTF
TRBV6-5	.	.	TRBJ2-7	TGTGCCAGCAGTTACTCTAGACGGTACGAGCAGTACTTC	CASSYSRRYEQYF
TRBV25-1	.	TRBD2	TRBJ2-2	TGTGCCAGCAGTGATCTAGCGGGGGCCACGAGGGAGCTGTTTTTT	CASSDLAGATRELFF
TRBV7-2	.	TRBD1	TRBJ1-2	TGTGCCAGCAGGGGGGGACAGGGAATGTTCGGCGGCTACACCTTC	CASRGGQGMFGGYTF
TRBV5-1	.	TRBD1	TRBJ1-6	TGCGCCAGCAGCGCGACGGGACAGGGTAATTCACCCCTCCACTTT	CASSATGQGNSPLHF
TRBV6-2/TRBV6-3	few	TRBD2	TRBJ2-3	TGTGCCAGCAGTCGCAGACTAGCGGGAGGGTACAGAGATACGCAGTATTTT	CASSRRLAGGYRDTQYF
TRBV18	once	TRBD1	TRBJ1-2	TGTGCCAGCTCACCATCTGACAGGGAACGGGGCTACACCTTC	CASSPSDRERGYTF
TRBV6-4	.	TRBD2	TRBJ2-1	TGTGCCAGCGGAGGACTAGCGGGATCAAATGAGCAGTTCTTC	CASGGLAGSNEQFF
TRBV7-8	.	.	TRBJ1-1	TGTGCCAGCATCACCCAGTGGGGGGGACGGAACACTGAAGCTTTCTTT	CASITQWGGRNTEAFF
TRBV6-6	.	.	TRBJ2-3	TGTGCCAGCAGTGACATCTCTAGCACAGATACGCAGTATTTT	CASSDISSTDTQYF
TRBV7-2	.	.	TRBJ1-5	TGTGCCAGCAGCGGTCAGATTAGCAATCAGCCCCAGCATTTT	CASSGQISNQPQHF
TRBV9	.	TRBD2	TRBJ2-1	TGTGCCAGCAGCGGTTTGGGGACTAGCGGGGGGTACAATGAGCAGTTCTTC	CASSGLGTSGGYNEQFF
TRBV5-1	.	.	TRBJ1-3	TGCGCCAGCAGCCCAGGGACCCCACGAGGAAACACCATATATTTT	CASSPGTPRGNTIYF
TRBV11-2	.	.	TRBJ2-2	TGTGCCAGCAGCCACGGGGGGAACACCGGGGAGCTGTTTTTT	CASSHGGNTGELFF
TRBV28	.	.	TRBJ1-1	TGTGCCAGCACCGGGGGCGGCACTGAAGCTTTCTTT	CASTGGGTEAFF
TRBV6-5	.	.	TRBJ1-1	TGTGCCAGCACCGGCGGACGGGAAGCTTTCTTT	CASTGGREAFF
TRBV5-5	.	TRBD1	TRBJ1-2	TGTGCCAGCAGCTTGAGGCAGGGGGCCAGTCAATGGTATGGCTACACCTTC	CASSLRQGASQWYGYTF